Listed below are T cell receptor beta chains from one sample, sequenced in a study of graft-versus-host responses after intestinal transplantation. TCRdb's table, derived via immunoSEQ multiplex PCR, lists solely in-frame clones and lacks some. The table shows around 97,000 clones, with under 95% occurring only once. These receptors have no known antigen. This specimen was unstimulated CD8+ T cells sorted from spleen or lymph node cells, taken before intestinal transplant. The receptors shown here come from a human donor who received an intestinal transplant. Each CDR3 is given without its conserved first and last residue. Each record gives: CDR3 protein, D gene, V gene, J gene. D genes are given only for firm matches.

CDR3 protein: ASSLEWGSNQPQH; D gene: -; V gene: TRBV5-1; J gene: TRBJ1-5
CDR3 protein: ASSFFGTGGPNTGELF; D gene: TRBD1; V gene: TRBV11-3; J gene: TRBJ2-2
CDR3 protein: ASSLDGPPQH; D gene: -; V gene: TRBV7-9; J gene: TRBJ1-5
CDR3 protein: ASSLGLKEQY; D gene: -; V gene: TRBV7-8; J gene: TRBJ2-7
CDR3 protein: ASSRGTFTEAF; D gene: -; V gene: TRBV13; J gene: TRBJ1-1
CDR3 protein: ASSDRQGATQY; D gene: TRBD1; V gene: TRBV6-1; J gene: TRBJ2-5
CDR3 protein: ASSESAGDTEAF; D gene: -; V gene: TRBV2; J gene: TRBJ1-1
CDR3 protein: ASSYTIGRADQPQH; D gene: -; V gene: TRBV6-5; J gene: TRBJ1-5
CDR3 protein: ASSIGLDPSYEQY; D gene: -; V gene: TRBV19; J gene: TRBJ2-7
CDR3 protein: ASSFGAGNSYEQY; D gene: -; V gene: TRBV27; J gene: TRBJ2-7
CDR3 protein: ASSLKLAGLSSSDTQY; D gene: TRBD2; V gene: TRBV5-1; J gene: TRBJ2-3
CDR3 protein: ASSVRQGNRDTQY; D gene: TRBD1; V gene: TRBV6-5; J gene: TRBJ2-3
CDR3 protein: ASSDGSGGVADTQY; D gene: TRBD2; V gene: TRBV4-2; J gene: TRBJ2-3
CDR3 protein: ASRLTDTQY; D gene: -; V gene: TRBV7-9; J gene: TRBJ2-3
CDR3 protein: ASSSNTLDRLDKNIQY; D gene: -; V gene: TRBV7-9; J gene: TRBJ2-4
CDR3 protein: ASSISTYEQY; D gene: -; V gene: TRBV6-1; J gene: TRBJ2-7
CDR3 protein: ASSSEPTRGETQY; D gene: -; V gene: TRBV11-2; J gene: TRBJ2-5
CDR3 protein: ASSQGGGGSEQF; D gene: -; V gene: TRBV4-2; J gene: TRBJ2-1
CDR3 protein: ASSQEVRAGELF; D gene: -; V gene: TRBV4-1; J gene: TRBJ2-2
CDR3 protein: ASSYQGSQETQY; D gene: -; V gene: TRBV6-6; J gene: TRBJ2-5
CDR3 protein: ASSLPRDRPNTGELF; D gene: -; V gene: TRBV11-2; J gene: TRBJ2-2
CDR3 protein: ATSRDGATDTQY; D gene: -; V gene: TRBV15; J gene: TRBJ2-3
CDR3 protein: ASSLADGTNTEAF; D gene: -; V gene: TRBV5-1; J gene: TRBJ1-1
CDR3 protein: ASRTLAYQETQY; D gene: -; V gene: TRBV27; J gene: TRBJ2-5
CDR3 protein: ASSQDNNGPISYEQY; D gene: -; V gene: TRBV4-1; J gene: TRBJ2-7
CDR3 protein: ASSLASGTLNYGYT; D gene: -; V gene: TRBV7-2; J gene: TRBJ1-2
CDR3 protein: ASSYGASSETQY; D gene: -; V gene: TRBV6-5; J gene: TRBJ2-5
CDR3 protein: ASSQEGSGGRQETQY; D gene: TRBD2; V gene: TRBV4-1; J gene: TRBJ2-5
CDR3 protein: ASSYAIGAF; D gene: -; V gene: TRBV6-6; J gene: TRBJ1-1
CDR3 protein: ASSDPETGHLSGNTIY; D gene: -; V gene: TRBV6-1; J gene: TRBJ1-3
CDR3 protein: ASSPGNTEAF; D gene: -; V gene: TRBV4-2; J gene: TRBJ1-1
CDR3 protein: ASSATGGNEQF; D gene: TRBD1; V gene: TRBV9; J gene: TRBJ2-1
CDR3 protein: ASSLSTNQPQH; D gene: -; V gene: TRBV27; J gene: TRBJ1-5
CDR3 protein: ASSAGSDRTDTQY; D gene: -; V gene: TRBV9; J gene: TRBJ2-3
CDR3 protein: ASSTISGGYEQY; D gene: TRBD2; V gene: TRBV7-6; J gene: TRBJ2-7
CDR3 protein: ASSPRTESSYNEQF; D gene: -; V gene: TRBV7-6; J gene: TRBJ2-1
CDR3 protein: ATSGTRRNSPLH; D gene: -; V gene: TRBV15; J gene: TRBJ1-6
CDR3 protein: ASSDQGEAF; D gene: -; V gene: TRBV7-6; J gene: TRBJ1-1
CDR3 protein: ASSGDSQRQETQY; D gene: TRBD1; V gene: TRBV9; J gene: TRBJ2-5
CDR3 protein: ASGGYPEGAPEAF; D gene: -; V gene: TRBV5-8; J gene: TRBJ1-1
CDR3 protein: AISPTDYNEQF; D gene: -; V gene: TRBV10-3; J gene: TRBJ2-1
CDR3 protein: ASSSTGTGHQPQH; D gene: TRBD1; V gene: TRBV7-8; J gene: TRBJ1-5
CDR3 protein: ASSDPYPTSGGISYEQY; D gene: TRBD2; V gene: TRBV10-2; J gene: TRBJ2-7
CDR3 protein: ASSAHTGTSGNTIY; D gene: -; V gene: TRBV9; J gene: TRBJ1-3
CDR3 protein: ASSELAGTENVYGYT; D gene: -; V gene: TRBV6-1; J gene: TRBJ1-2
CDR3 protein: ASSGDYTYNEQF; D gene: TRBD2; V gene: TRBV4-1; J gene: TRBJ2-1
CDR3 protein: SVVYLGGLLKKETQY; D gene: -; V gene: TRBV29-1; J gene: TRBJ2-5
CDR3 protein: ASSPYRLATNEKLF; D gene: -; V gene: TRBV18; J gene: TRBJ1-4
CDR3 protein: ASSTRDRITGELF; D gene: TRBD1; V gene: TRBV19; J gene: TRBJ2-2
CDR3 protein: ASSFGSGPTDTQY; D gene: -; V gene: TRBV7-3; J gene: TRBJ2-3
CDR3 protein: ASSQEGTVETQY; D gene: TRBD1; V gene: TRBV4-1; J gene: TRBJ2-5
CDR3 protein: ASSTLRGVGTEAF; D gene: -; V gene: TRBV11-3; J gene: TRBJ1-1
CDR3 protein: ASSPSAGHPYNEQF; D gene: -; V gene: TRBV4-1; J gene: TRBJ2-1
CDR3 protein: ASSMGQNSGNTIY; D gene: -; V gene: TRBV5-1; J gene: TRBJ1-3
CDR3 protein: ASSQASTGGAEPLH; D gene: TRBD1; V gene: TRBV4-1; J gene: TRBJ1-6
CDR3 protein: ASSGRTGLITEQY; D gene: TRBD1; V gene: TRBV11-3; J gene: TRBJ2-7
CDR3 protein: ASTETLVQPQH; D gene: -; V gene: TRBV19; J gene: TRBJ1-5
CDR3 protein: ASSALAQETGNQPQH; D gene: -; V gene: TRBV2; J gene: TRBJ1-5
CDR3 protein: ASSQAFYNEQF; D gene: -; V gene: TRBV14; J gene: TRBJ2-1
CDR3 protein: ASTSLRDKYEQY; D gene: -; V gene: TRBV6-5; J gene: TRBJ2-7